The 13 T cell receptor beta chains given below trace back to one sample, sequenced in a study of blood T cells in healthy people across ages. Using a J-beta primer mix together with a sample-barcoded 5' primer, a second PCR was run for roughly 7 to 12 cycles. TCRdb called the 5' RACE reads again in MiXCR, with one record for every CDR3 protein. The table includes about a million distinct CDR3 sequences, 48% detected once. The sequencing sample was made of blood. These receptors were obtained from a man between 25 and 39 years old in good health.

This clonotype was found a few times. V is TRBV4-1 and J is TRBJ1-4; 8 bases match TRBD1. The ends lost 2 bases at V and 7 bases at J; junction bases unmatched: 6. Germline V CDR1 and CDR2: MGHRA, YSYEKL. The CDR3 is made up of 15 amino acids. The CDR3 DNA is TGCGCCAGCAGCCAACCCAGGGGGCCAGGTGAAAAACTGTTTTTT. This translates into CASSQPRGPGEKLFF.

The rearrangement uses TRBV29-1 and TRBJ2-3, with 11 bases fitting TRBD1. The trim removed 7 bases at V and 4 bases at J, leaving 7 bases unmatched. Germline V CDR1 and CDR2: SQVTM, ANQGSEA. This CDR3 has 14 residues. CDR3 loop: CSATGQGGADTQYF. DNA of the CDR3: TGCAGCGCTACGGGACAGGGGGGGGCAGATACGCAGTATTTT.

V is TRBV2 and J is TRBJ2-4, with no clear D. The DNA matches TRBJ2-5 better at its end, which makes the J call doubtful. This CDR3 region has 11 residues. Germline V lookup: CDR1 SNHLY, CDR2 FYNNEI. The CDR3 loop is CASRYAETQYF. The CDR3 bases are TGTGCCAGCCGTTACGCGGAGACCCAGTACTTC.

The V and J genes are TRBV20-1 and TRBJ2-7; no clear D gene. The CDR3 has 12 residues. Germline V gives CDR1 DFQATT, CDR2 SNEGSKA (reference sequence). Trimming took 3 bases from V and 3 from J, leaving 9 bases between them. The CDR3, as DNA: TGCAGTGCTAGGGTGACAAACTACGAGCAGTACTTC. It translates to CSARVTNYEQYF.

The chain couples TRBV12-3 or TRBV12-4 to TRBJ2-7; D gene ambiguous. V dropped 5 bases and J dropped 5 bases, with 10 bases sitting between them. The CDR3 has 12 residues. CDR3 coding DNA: TGTGCCAGCAGTACCCGCGAGGACGAGCAGTACTTC. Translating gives CASSTREDEQYF.

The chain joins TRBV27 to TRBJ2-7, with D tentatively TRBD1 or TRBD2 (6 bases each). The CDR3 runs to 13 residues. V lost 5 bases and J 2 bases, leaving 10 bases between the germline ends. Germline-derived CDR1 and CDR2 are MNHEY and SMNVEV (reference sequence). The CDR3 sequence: CASSPGDTYEQYF. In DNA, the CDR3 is TGTGCCAGCAGTCCGGGGGACACCTACGAGCAGTACTTC.

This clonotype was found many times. The CDR3 reads CASSFDSTYEQYF. In DNA form, the CDR3 reads TGTGCCAGCAGTTTTGACAGCACCTACGAGCAGTACTTC. The chain uses TRBV12-3 or TRBV12-4 and TRBJ2-7, with D perhaps TRBD1 (5 bases). The CDR3 contains 13 residues. Trimming pared 3 bases from V and 2 bases from J, leaving 8 bases between.

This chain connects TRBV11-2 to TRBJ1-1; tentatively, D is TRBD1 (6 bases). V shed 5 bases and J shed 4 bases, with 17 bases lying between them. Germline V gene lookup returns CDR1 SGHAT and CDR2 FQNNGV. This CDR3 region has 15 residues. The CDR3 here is CASSPEGGLGTEAFF. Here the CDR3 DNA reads TGTGCCAGCAGCCCAGAGGGGGGGCTGGGCACTGAAGCTTTCTTT.

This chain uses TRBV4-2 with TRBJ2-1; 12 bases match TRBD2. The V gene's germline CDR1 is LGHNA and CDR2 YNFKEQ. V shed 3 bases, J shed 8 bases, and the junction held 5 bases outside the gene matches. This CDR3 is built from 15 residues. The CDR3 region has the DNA TGTGCCAGCAGCCATCCTAGCGGGGGGGCCTATGAGCAGTTCTTC. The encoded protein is CASSHPSGGAYEQFF.

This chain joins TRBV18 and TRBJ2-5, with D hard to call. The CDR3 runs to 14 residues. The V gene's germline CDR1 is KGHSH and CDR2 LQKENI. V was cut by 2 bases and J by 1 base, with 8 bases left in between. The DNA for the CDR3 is TGTGCCAGCTCACCAAAGGCTATCCAAGAGACCCAGTACTTC. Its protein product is CASSPKAIQETQYF.

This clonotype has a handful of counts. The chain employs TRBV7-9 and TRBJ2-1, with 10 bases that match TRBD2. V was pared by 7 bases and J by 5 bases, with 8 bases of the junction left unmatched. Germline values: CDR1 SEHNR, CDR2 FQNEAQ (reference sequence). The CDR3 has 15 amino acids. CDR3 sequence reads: CASKRGLAENNEQFF. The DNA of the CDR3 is TGTGCCAGCAAGCGCGGACTAGCGGAAAACAATGAGCAGTTCTTC. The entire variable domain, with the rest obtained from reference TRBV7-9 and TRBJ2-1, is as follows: DTGVSQNPRHKITKRGQNVTFRCDPISEHNRLYWYRQTLGQGPEFLTYFQNEAQLEKSRLLSDRFSAERPKGSFSTLEIQRTEQGDSAMYLCASKRGLAENNEQFFGPGTRLTVL.

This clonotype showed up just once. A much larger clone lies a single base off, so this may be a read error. CDR3 sequence reads: CASRTYPTSGIYGQYF. CDR3 nucleotides: TGTGCCAGCAGGACATACCCGACTAGCGGAATCTACGGGCAGTACTTC. The chain has TRBV6-1 and TRBJ2-7, with TRBD2 identical over 9 bases. The germline gives CDR1 MNHNS, CDR2 SASEGT. There are 16 residues in the CDR3.

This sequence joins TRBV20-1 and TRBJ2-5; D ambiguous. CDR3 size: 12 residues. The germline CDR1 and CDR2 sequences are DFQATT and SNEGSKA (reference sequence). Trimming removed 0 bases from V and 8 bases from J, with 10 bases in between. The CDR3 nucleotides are TGCAGTGCTAGAGATGAAGTGGGAACCCAGTACTTC. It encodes CSARDEVGTQYF.